One sample yielded the 10 T cell receptor beta chains listed below, sequenced in a study of T cell responses to AZD1222 COVID-19 vaccine. Profiled with immunoSEQ multiplex PCR; TCRdb holds only in-frame clones, not every one. The sample consists of tens of thousands of clones, over 85% of them appearing once. This sample comprised peripheral blood, obtained on day 0 of MenACWY control vaccination. The receptors here all came from an adult in good health.

The chain carries TRBV28 and TRBJ2-6, with D hard to call. The CDR3 spans 14 residues. Germline CDR1 MDHEN, CDR2 SYDVKM. Trimming took 5 bases from V and 1 from J, leaving 6 bases between them. The CDR3, as DNA: TGTGCCAGCAGTCGACCTTCTGGGGCCAACGTCCTGACTTTC. Protein: CASSRPSGANVLTF.

The chain employs TRBV7-9 and TRBJ1-1; D is perhaps TRBD1 (5 bases). Per the germline V gene, CDR1 is SEHNR and CDR2 is FQNEAQ (reference sequence). V was clipped by 4 bases and J by 4 bases, with 16 bases between them. The CDR3 contains 15 residues. The CDR3 sequence is CASSSREGTGTEAFF. The DNA for the CDR3 is TGTGCCAGCAGCTCCCGTGAAGGGACGGGCACTGAAGCTTTCTTT.

This sequence joins TRBV7-9 and TRBJ1-5; D is perhaps TRBD1 (6 bases). V was pared by 1 base and J by 9 bases, with 16 bases between. The germline CDR1 and CDR2 sequences are SEHNR and FQNEAQ (reference sequence). The CDR3 is 15 residues long. In DNA form, the CDR3 reads TGTGCCAGCAGCTTAGTTCGCAGGGGCATTGGGCCCCAGCATTTT. As protein: CASSLVRRGIGPQHF.

The chain has TRBV28 and TRBJ1-5; TRBD1 agrees at 7 bases. The CDR3 has 14 residues. V lost 6 bases to trimming and J lost 6 bases; unmatched junction nucleotides: 8. The germline gives CDR1 MDHEN, CDR2 SYDVKM. CDR3 residues: CASRGTGAGQPQHF. DNA for the CDR3: TGTGCCAGCAGGGGAACAGGGGCTGGTCAGCCCCAGCATTTT.

The chain links TRBV5-4 to TRBJ1-2; 7 nucleotides agree with TRBD1. The CDR3 spans 13 residues. Germline CDR1 SGHNT, CDR2 YYREEE (reference sequence). V gave up 4 bases and J gave up 4 bases; unmatched junction bases: 4. Here the CDR3 reads CASSRNRGYGYTF. CDR3 nucleotide sequence: TGTGCCAGCAGCCGGAACAGGGGCTATGGCTACACCTTC. The complete variable domain, with remaining parts taken from reference TRBV5-4 and TRBJ1-2, reads ETGVTQSPTHLIKTRGQQVTLRCSSQSGHNTVSWYQQALGQGPQFIFQYYREEENGRGNFPPRFSGLQFPNYSSELNVNALELDDSALYLCASSRNRGYGYTFGSGTRLTVV.

This chain uses TRBV7-3 with TRBJ2-3; unclear D gene. V shed 5 bases and J shed 0 bases, with 15 bases lying between them. The CDR3 has 16 residues. Germline V lookup: CDR1 SGHTA, CDR2 FQGTGA. CDR3 bases: TGTGCCAGCAGCCCCGGCAGGTTCTCTAGCACAGATACGCAGTATTTT. Amino acids: CASSPGRFSSTDTQYF.

A single count supports this clone. The V and J genes are TRBV30 and TRBJ1-1; 7 nucleotides match TRBD1. The V and J ends lost 1 base and 11 bases, in that order; junction bases with no gene match: 7. This CDR3 contains 12 residues. The germline gives CDR1 GTSNPN, CDR2 SVGIG (reference sequence). The CDR3 bases are TGTGCCTGGAGTGCTTTCGCGACAGGGGCTTTCTTT. Translated: CAWSAFATGAFF. The whole variable domain, remainder taken from reference TRBV30 and TRBJ1-1, is SQTIHQWPATLVQPVGSPLSLECTVEGTSNPNLYWYRQAAGRGLQLLFYSVGIGQISSEVPQNLSASRPQDRQFILSSKKLLLSDSGFYLCAWSAFATGAFFGQGTRLTVV.

The gene calls are TRBV18 and TRBJ2-2; 9 positions match TRBD1. CDR3 size: 17 residues. V shed 4 bases, J shed 2 bases, and the junction held 8 bases outside the gene matches. Germline-derived CDR1 and CDR2 are KGHSH and LQKENI. CDR3 residues: CASSRTTGGRNTGELFF. The CDR3 DNA is TGTGCCAGCTCACGAACAACAGGGGGCCGTAACACCGGGGAGCTGTTTTTT. Using reference TRBV18 and TRBJ2-2 for the parts outside the CDR3, the full variable domain is NAGVMQNPRHLVRRRGQEARLRCSPMKGHSHVYWYRQLPEEGLKFMVYLQKENIIDESGMPKERFSAEFPKEGPSILRIQQVVRGDSAAYFCASSRTTGGRNTGELFFGEGSRLTVL.

This chain joins TRBV19 and TRBJ1-1; 7 positions match TRBD1. This CDR3 is built from 17 residues. CDR1 and CDR2 from the germline V gene are LNHDA and SQIVND (reference sequence). V shed 5 bases, J shed 2 bases, and the junction held 14 bases outside the gene matches. The CDR3 protein is CASSLNLGQLVNTEAFF. The CDR3 coding sequence is TGTGCCAGTAGTTTGAATCTGGGACAGCTAGTCAACACTGAAGCTTTCTTT.

The chain is built from TRBV6-5 and TRBJ2-1, with 12 bases matching TRBD2. Trimming at V came to 5 bases and at J to 9 bases, leaving 5 bases not matched to a gene. Germline V lookup: CDR1 MNHEY, CDR2 SVGAGI. The CDR3 covers 14 residues. The CDR3 nucleotides read TGTGCCAGCAGTCAGGGACTAGCGGGTTTTGAGCAGTTCTTC. It codes for CASSQGLAGFEQFF.